These 15 T cell receptor beta chains were sequenced from one sample in a study of OX40 agonist ivuxolimab in advanced cancers. TCRdb's table, derived via immunoSEQ multiplex PCR, lists solely in-frame clones and lacks some. Here the sample spans tens of thousands of clones, approximately 92% being singletons. Sequencing used CD4+ or CD8+ T cells sorted from blood, obtained in a trial of the OX40 agonist ivuxolimab. The receptors were gathered from an adult with an advanced solid tumor such as melanoma, head and neck, liver or kidney cancer.

This sequence joins TRBV5-5 and TRBJ2-1; D is undetermined. Germline loops: CDR1 SGHKS, CDR2 YYEKEE (reference sequence). V was shortened by 4 bases and J by 5 bases, with 10 bases between the two germline ends. This CDR3 has 13 amino acids. The CDR3: CASSPYINNEQFF. CDR3 DNA: TGTGCCAGCAGCCCCTACATCAACAATGAGCAGTTCTTC. Full variable domain (outside the CDR3, taken from reference TRBV5-5 and TRBJ2-1): DAGVTQSPTHLIKTRGQQVTLRCSPISGHKSVSWYQQVLGQGPQFIFQYYEKEERGRGNFPDRFSARQFPNYSSELNVNALLLGDSALYLCASSPYINNEQFFGPGTRLTVL.

The chain links TRBV5-1 to TRBJ2-2; 12 bases align to TRBD2. Per the germline V gene, CDR1 is SGHRS and CDR2 is YFSETQ. The CDR3 has 15 residues. After removal of 4 bases from V and 7 bases from J, the junction contained 5 bases not matched to a gene. The CDR3 spells CASSVTSGSFGELFF. CDR3 nucleotide sequence: TGCGCCAGCAGCGTGACTAGCGGGAGCTTCGGGGAGCTGTTTTTT.

The chain recombines TRBV11-3 with TRBJ2-5, with D possibly being TRBD1 (5 bases). The CDR3 loop spans 16 amino acids. Germline V gives CDR1 SGHNT, CDR2 YENEEA. The V gene lost 1 base and the J gene lost 2 bases, with 14 bases spanning the gap. The CDR3 nucleotides are TGTGCCAGCAGCTTAGGGGGCGGCTACCCACAAGAGACCCAGTACTTC. Amino acid sequence: CASSLGGGYPQETQYF.

The gene calls are TRBV9 and TRBJ2-1; 7 bases map to TRBD2. The germline CDR1 and CDR2 sequences are SGDLS and YYNGEE. This CDR3 has 16 residues. The trim removed 4 bases at V and 0 bases at J, leaving 7 bases unmatched. The CDR3 DNA follows: TGTGCCAGCAGCTTAAGACTAGCCCCCTCCTACAATGAGCAGTTCTTC. This translates into CASSLRLAPSYNEQFF.

This clone was detected only a few times. The chain joins TRBV14 to TRBJ2-7, with TRBD2 matching over 7 bases. The CDR3 has 14 residues. Germline CDR1 and CDR2: SGHDN and FVKESK. Unmatched junction bases numbered 7, after V lost 5 bases and J lost 3 bases. CDR3 loop: CASSYMGGSYEQYF. The CDR3 DNA reads TGTGCCAGCAGCTATATGGGAGGGAGCTACGAGCAGTACTTC.

The chain joins TRBV5-1 to TRBJ2-5; tentative D call: TRBD2 (6 bases). CDR3 length: 15 residues. Germline-derived CDR1 and CDR2 are SGHRS and YFSETQ. The germline V and J ends were trimmed by 7 bases and 7 bases, with 23 bases remaining between them. The CDR3 DNA follows: TGCGCCAGCGGCCGATCAGATCGGTCCGGGGGGACCCAGTACTTC. Translated: CASGRSDRSGGTQYF.

The chain employs TRBV6-1 and TRBJ2-1; D perhaps matches TRBD1 (5 bases). The CDR3 runs to 14 residues. Looked up from germline, CDR1 is MNHNS and CDR2 is SASEGT. Deletions cut 4 bases from V and 4 bases from J, with 11 bases between. CDR3 amino acids: CASSGQTTYNEQFF. DNA of the CDR3: TGTGCCAGCAGTGGACAGACCACATACAATGAGCAGTTCTTC.

This chain uses TRBV5-4 with TRBJ1-1, with D uncertain. The germline V and J ends were trimmed by 2 bases and 6 bases, with 11 bases remaining between them. Per the germline V gene, CDR1 is SGHNT and CDR2 is YYREEE (reference sequence). This CDR3 has 13 amino acids. CDR3 nucleotide sequence: TGTGCCAGCAGCTTTGAGATATTCGCTGAAGCTTTCTTT. As protein: CASSFEIFAEAFF. The full variable domain, with the rest looked up from reference TRBV5-4 and TRBJ1-1, is ETGVTQSPTHLIKTRGQQVTLRCSSQSGHNTVSWYQQALGQGPQFIFQYYREEENGRGNFPPRFSGLQFPNYSSELNVNALELDDSALYLCASSFEIFAEAFFGQGTRLTVV.

This clone showed up just a few times. The chain combines TRBV6-5 with TRBJ2-7, with 11 bases matching TRBD1. The CDR3 has 15 amino acids. The ends lost 6 bases at V and 4 bases at J; junction bases unmatched: 8. Germline-derived CDR1 and CDR2 are MNHEY and SVGAGI. Written as DNA, the CDR3 is TGTGCCAGCAGACCCGGACAGGGGGCTTTTTACGAGCAGTACTTC. Its translation: CASRPGQGAFYEQYF.

The rearrangement uses TRBV5-1 and TRBJ1-2; D is ambiguous. V was pared by 5 bases and J by 0 bases, with 8 bases between. The V gene's germline CDR1 is SGHRS and CDR2 YFSETQ. The CDR3 contains 13 residues. CDR3 sequence: CASSPDANYGYTF. CDR3 sequence (DNA): TGCGCCAGCAGTCCGGACGCTAACTATGGCTACACCTTC.

This rearrangement joins TRBV6-5 to TRBJ2-2; TRBD1 aligns across 8 bases. Per the germline V gene, CDR1 is MNHEY and CDR2 is SVGAGI. V lost 4 bases and J lost 4; bases outside the gene matches: 2. The CDR3 is 14 residues long. The DNA for the CDR3 is TGTGCCAGCAGTTTCACAGGGGGCACCGGGGAGCTGTTTTTT. This sequence encodes CASSFTGGTGELFF.

V usage is TRBV6-5 and J usage is TRBJ2-3, with TRBD2 matching 11 bases. Germline CDR1 reads MNHEY; CDR2 reads SVGAGI. This CDR3 is built from 16 residues. With V trimmed by 2 bases and J by 2 bases, 3 bases remained unmatched. The chain's CDR3 is CASSYLAGGPTDTQYF. As DNA, the CDR3 is TGTGCCAGCAGTTACCTAGCGGGAGGACCCACAGATACGCAGTATTTT.

The chain has TRBV5-5 and TRBJ1-4; no firm D call. The germline gives CDR1 SGHKS, CDR2 YYEKEE (reference sequence). The germline V and J ends were trimmed by 5 bases and 3 bases, with 8 bases remaining between them. The CDR3 extends over 13 amino acids. The DNA of the CDR3 is TGTGCCAGCAGTTATGGGGCTAATGAAAAACTGTTTTTT. Translating it yields CASSYGANEKLFF.

V gene TRBV18 combines with J gene TRBJ2-5; D is ambiguous. This CDR3 contains 12 residues. The germline V gene has CDR1 KGHSH and CDR2 LQKENI. V was shortened by 3 bases and J by 2 bases, with 4 bases between the two germline ends. CDR3: CASSPRQETQYF. The CDR3 bases are TGTGCCAGCTCACCTAGACAAGAGACCCAGTACTTC. The entire variable domain, with the rest obtained from reference TRBV18 and TRBJ2-5, is as follows: NAGVMQNPRHLVRRRGQEARLRCSPMKGHSHVYWYRQLPEEGLKFMVYLQKENIIDESGMPKERFSAEFPKEGPSILRIQQVVRGDSAAYFCASSPRQETQYFGPGTRLLVL.

The V call is TRBV5-6, the J call TRBJ2-2, with TRBD1 matching 8 bases. CDR1 is SGHDT, CDR2 YYEEEE, per germline. This CDR3 spans 16 amino acids. Trimming cost V 2 bases and J 1 base; bases outside gene matches: 4. This chain's CDR3 is CASSFTGGWNTGELFF. The CDR3 DNA follows: TGTGCCAGCAGCTTCACAGGGGGTTGGAACACCGGGGAGCTGTTTTTT.